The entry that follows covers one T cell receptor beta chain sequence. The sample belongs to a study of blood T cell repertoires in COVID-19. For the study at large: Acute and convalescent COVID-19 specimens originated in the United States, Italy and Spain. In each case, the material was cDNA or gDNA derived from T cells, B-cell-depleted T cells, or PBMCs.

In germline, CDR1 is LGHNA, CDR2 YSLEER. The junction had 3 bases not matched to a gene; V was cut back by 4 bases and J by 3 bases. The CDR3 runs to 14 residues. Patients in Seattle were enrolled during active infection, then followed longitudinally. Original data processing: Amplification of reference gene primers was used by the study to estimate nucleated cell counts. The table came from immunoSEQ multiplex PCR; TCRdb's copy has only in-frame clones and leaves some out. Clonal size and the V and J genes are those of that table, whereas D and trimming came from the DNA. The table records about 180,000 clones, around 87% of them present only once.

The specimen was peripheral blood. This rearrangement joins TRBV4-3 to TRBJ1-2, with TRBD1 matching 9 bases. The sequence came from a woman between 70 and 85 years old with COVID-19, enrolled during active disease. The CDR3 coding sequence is TGCGCCAGCAGCCCCCGGACAGGGGACTATGGCTACACCTTC. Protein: CASSPRTGDYGYTF.